Each of the 17 T cell receptor beta chains below was sequenced from the same sample in a study of Ad26.COV2.S vaccination and SARS-CoV-2 variants. Sequencing used immunoSEQ multiplex PCR; TCRdb keeps in-frame clones, though not all of them. Of some 250,000 clones detected, roughly 90% appear once; the ten largest clones hold about 10%. Treatment here: roughly 18 received Ad26.COV2.S at low or high dose, single or two shots; five or six received placebo; per-sample allocation not given. Day 63 following the first vaccine or placebo injection was when the samples were taken. The source was peripheral blood, collected in a trial of Ad26.COV2.S vaccine versus placebo. The receptors come from a person between 18 and 60 years old who received the Ad26.COV2.S COVID-19 vaccine or a placebo.

The J gene is TRBJ2-2, the V gene TRBV24-1, with D perhaps assigned TRBD1 or TRBD2 (5 bases each). The CDR3 length is 13 residues. Trimming pared 5 bases from V and 4 bases from J, leaving 7 bases between. CDR1 and CDR2 from the germline V gene are KGHDR and SFDVKD. As DNA, the CDR3 is TGTGCCACCAGTGGAGGGGTCACCGGGGAGCTGTTTTTT. Its protein is CATSGGVTGELFF.

The chain's CDR3 is CASSPPQGARFGKLFF. In DNA form, the CDR3 reads TGTGCCAGCAGCCCCCCACAGGGGGCCCGTTTCGGAAAACTGTTTTTT. The genes are TRBV28 and TRBJ1-4, with 9 bases identical to TRBD1. The CDR3 sequence is 16 residues long. With V trimmed by 6 bases and J by 10 bases, 15 bases remained unmatched. The germline V gene has CDR1 MDHEN and CDR2 SYDVKM. Together with reference TRBV28 and TRBJ1-4, the CDR3 gives the full variable domain: DVKVTQSSRYLVKRTGEKVFLECVQDMDHENMFWYRQDPGLGLRLIYFSYDVKMKEKGDIPEGYSVSREKKERFSLILESASTNQTSMYLCASSPPQGARFGKLFFGSGTQLSVL.

This chain connects TRBV5-1 to TRBJ2-5, with D perhaps matching TRBD2 (6 bases). The CDR3 covers 15 residues. Between the trimmed V and J ends, which lost 2 bases and 4 bases, there was a span of 15 bases. Per the germline V gene, CDR1 is SGHRS and CDR2 is YFSETQ. DNA for the CDR3: TGCGCCAGCAGCTTCCCAAGGATGGGGGGAGAGACCCAGTACTTC. Encoded protein: CASSFPRMGGETQYF.

The rearrangement uses TRBV5-1 and TRBJ1-2; the D is unclear. The CDR3 sequence is 14 residues long. Trimming stripped 2 bases from V and 5 bases from J, with 13 bases between. The germline V gene encodes CDR1 SGHRS and CDR2 YFSETQ. For the CDR3, the DNA is TGCGCCAGCAGCTTAACGACGGTGGGTTATGGCTACACCTTC. It codes for CASSLTTVGYGYTF.

The chain carries TRBV28 and TRBJ2-7, with TRBD1 as a possible D gene (6 bases). The CDR3 spans 14 residues. V lost 6 bases, J lost 3 bases, and 15 bases lay in between. CDR1 is MDHEN and CDR2 is SYDVKM in the germline V gene. The CDR3 loop reads CASSGWDTIYEQYF. The CDR3 bases are TGTGCCAGCAGCGGCTGGGACACGATCTACGAGCAGTACTTC.

The chain is built from TRBV5-1 and TRBJ2-5; TRBD2 agrees at 7 bases. In germline, CDR1 is SGHRS, CDR2 YFSETQ. The CDR3 length is 13 residues. Trimming at V came to 6 bases and at J to 5 bases, leaving 7 bases not matched to a gene. The CDR3 nucleotides read TGCGCCAGCACCTCGGGAGGAGCTGAGACCCAGTACTTC. Translated, it gives CASTSGGAETQYF.

The J gene is TRBJ2-2, the V gene TRBV19, with D unresolved. V gave up 4 bases and J gave up 3 bases, with 0 bases separating them. The V gene's germline CDR1 is LNHDA and CDR2 SQIVND (reference sequence). The CDR3 is 11 amino acids. Here the CDR3 reads CASSNTGELFF. The CDR3 DNA is TGTGCCAGTAGTAACACCGGGGAGCTGTTTTTT. Looking up the rest from reference TRBV19 and TRBJ2-2 gives the full variable domain: DGGITQSPKYLFRKEGQNVTLSCEQNLNHDAMYWYRQDPGQGLRLIYYSQIVNDFQKGDIAEGYSVSREKKESFPLTVTSAQKNPTAFYLCASSNTGELFFGEGSRLTVL.

The chain recombines TRBV5-8 with TRBJ1-5; a possible D gene is TRBD1 (5 bases). V lost 1 base, J lost 4 bases, and 6 bases lay in between. Germline values: CDR1 SGHTS, CDR2 YDEGEE. The CDR3 spans 13 residues. The CDR3 here is CASSLWGNQPQHF. DNA for the CDR3: TGTGCCAGCAGCTTGTGGGGGAATCAGCCCCAGCATTTT.

J is TRBJ2-6 and V is TRBV18; the D is unclear. V was pared by 3 bases and J by 12 bases, with 9 bases between. CDR3 length equals 12 residues. CDR1 is KGHSH and CDR2 is LQKENI in the germline V gene. The CDR3, as DNA: TGTGCCAGCTCACCCCGATTGGGCGTCCTGACTTTC. The encoded protein is CASSPRLGVLTF. The full variable domain, its missing parts supplied by reference TRBV18 and TRBJ2-6, is NAGVMQNPRHLVRRRGQEARLRCSPMKGHSHVYWYRQLPEEGLKFMVYLQKENIIDESGMPKERFSAEFPKEGPSILRIQQVVRGDSAAYFCASSPRLGVLTFGAGSRLTVL.

In nucleotides, the CDR3 is TGCGCCAGCAGCCAAGATCGTCGCAGCGGGGAGACCCAGTACTTC. Its translation: CASSQDRRSGETQYF. This chain joins TRBV4-3 and TRBJ2-5; D perhaps matches TRBD2 (6 bases). The CDR3 runs to 15 residues. Trimming stripped 0 bases from V and 5 bases from J, with 13 bases between. Looked up from germline, CDR1 is LGHNA and CDR2 is YSLEER.

This clone was detected only once. The chain uses TRBV7-2 and TRBJ2-7; TRBD2 matches 13 bases. V dropped 0 bases and J dropped 6; count of bases not matched to a gene: 8. The CDR3 length is 17 residues. CDR1 SGHTA and CDR2 FQGNSA come from the germline V gene. The CDR3 DNA reads TGTGCCAGCAGCTTAGCGCCAACTAGCGGGAGGGCCGGCGAGCAGTACTTC. Protein: CASSLAPTSGRAGEQYF.

The table lists this clone with a count of one. The V gene is TRBV6-1, the J gene TRBJ2-2; D not resolved. In germline, CDR1 is MNHNS, CDR2 SASEGT. V was cut by 2 bases and J by 1 base, with 5 bases left in between. The CDR3 loop spans 14 amino acids. The CDR3 DNA is TGTGCCAGCAGTGAACATGAGAACACCGGGGAGCTGTTTTTT. Encoded protein: CASSEHENTGELFF.

V is TRBV29-1 and J is TRBJ2-3, with D tentatively TRBD1 or TRBD2 (5 bases each). The germline CDR1 and CDR2 sequences are SQVTM and ANQGSEA. Between the trimmed V and J ends, which lost 0 bases and 4 bases, there was a span of 17 bases. There are 16 residues in the CDR3. The CDR3: CSVEDPDGGGADTQYF. The CDR3 DNA is TGCAGCGTTGAAGACCCCGATGGGGGTGGCGCAGATACGCAGTATTTT.

The J gene is TRBJ2-3, the V gene TRBV24-1; 9 nucleotides match TRBD1. V shed 6 bases and J 1 base; nucleotides not matched to a gene: 4. The CDR3 loop spans 15 amino acids. Germline CDR1 reads KGHDR; CDR2 reads SFDVKD. CDR3 loop: CATSKGQGRTDTQYF. The DNA for the CDR3 is TGTGCCACCAGTAAGGGACAGGGTCGCACAGATACGCAGTATTTT.

This sequence joins TRBV7-2 and TRBJ2-3, with 7 positions matching TRBD2. Looked up from germline, CDR1 is SGHTA and CDR2 is FQGNSA. V lost 5 bases, J lost 1 base, and 6 bases stayed unmatched. The CDR3 is made up of 15 amino acids. The CDR3 sequence: CASSRGSGGTDTQYF. Here the CDR3 DNA reads TGTGCCAGCAGCCGGGGCAGCGGGGGCACAGATACGCAGTATTTT. The full variable domain, completed using reference TRBV7-2 and TRBJ2-3, is GAGVSQSPSNKVTEKGKDVELRCDPISGHTALYWYRQSLGQGLEFLIYFQGNSAPDKSGLPSDRFSAERTGGSVSTLTIQRTQQEDSAVYLCASSRGSGGTDTQYFGPGTRLTVL.

The chain joins TRBV5-4 to TRBJ2-7; D not resolved. In germline, CDR1 is SGHNT, CDR2 YYREEE (reference sequence). The CDR3 is 13 residues long. Trimming left V 0 bases short and J 6 bases short, with 10 bases between. CDR3 region: CASSLAAAREQYF. The DNA of the CDR3 is TGTGCCAGCAGCTTGGCCGCGGCCCGCGAGCAGTACTTC.

This chain uses TRBV12-3 or TRBV12-4 with TRBJ2-1; D possibly matches TRBD1 or TRBD2 (5 bases each). The CDR3 spans 13 residues. The V end lost 8 bases, the J end lost 7 bases, and 15 bases lay between the germline ends. As DNA, the CDR3 is TGTGCCAGCGGGTCCGGGACGTTAAATGAGCAGTTCTTC. The encoded protein is CASGSGTLNEQFF.